Sequencing of this T cell receptor beta chain was carried out in a study of T cell changes during pregnancy in multiple sclerosis. Profiled with immunoSEQ multiplex PCR; TCRdb holds only in-frame clones, not every one. The table records around 69,000 clones, almost 95% of them present only once. Losses at the gene ends were 2 bases for V and 2 bases for J; bases not matched to a gene: 9. The CDR3 runs 17 residues. The germline CDR1 and CDR2 sequences are LNHDA and SQIVND (reference sequence). The input for sequencing was peripheral blood, taken in the third trimester of pregnancy. This receptor was obtained from a female donor in good health, enrolled as a control in a pregnancy study. The chain is built from TRBV19 and TRBJ2-1; 7 bases fit TRBD2. CDR3 coding DNA: TGTGCCAGTAGTATATTGGCGGGGGTTGCCCCCTACAATGAGCAGTTCTTC. Translating gives CASSILAGVAPYNEQFF. The full variable domain, completed using reference TRBV19 and TRBJ2-1, is DGGITQSPKYLFRKEGQNVTLSCEQNLNHDAMYWYRQDPGQGLRLIYYSQIVNDFQKGDIAEGYSVSREKKESFPLTVTSAQKNPTAFYLCASSILAGVAPYNEQFFGPGTRLTVL.